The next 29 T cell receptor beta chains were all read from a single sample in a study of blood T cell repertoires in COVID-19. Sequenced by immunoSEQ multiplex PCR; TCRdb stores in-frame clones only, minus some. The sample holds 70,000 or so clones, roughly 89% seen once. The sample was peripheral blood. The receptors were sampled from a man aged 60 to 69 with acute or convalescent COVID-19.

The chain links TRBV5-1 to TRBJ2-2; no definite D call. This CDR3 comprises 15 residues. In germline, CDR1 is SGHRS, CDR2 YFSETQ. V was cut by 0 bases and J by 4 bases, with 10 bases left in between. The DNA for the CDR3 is TGCGCCAGCAGCTTGGTTGTGGAGACCACCGGGGAGCTGTTTTTT. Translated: CASSLVVETTGELFF.

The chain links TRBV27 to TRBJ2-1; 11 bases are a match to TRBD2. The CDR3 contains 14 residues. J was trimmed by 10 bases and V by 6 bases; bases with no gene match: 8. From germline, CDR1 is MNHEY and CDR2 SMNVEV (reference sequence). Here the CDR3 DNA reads TGTGCCAGCAGCACTACGACTAGCGGGGTAGAGCAGTTCTTC. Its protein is CASSTTTSGVEQFF.

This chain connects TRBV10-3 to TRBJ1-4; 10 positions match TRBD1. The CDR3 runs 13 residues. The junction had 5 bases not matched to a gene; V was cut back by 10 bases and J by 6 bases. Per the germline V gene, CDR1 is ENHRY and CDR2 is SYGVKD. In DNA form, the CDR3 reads TGTGCCAGCCACGGGACAGGGGATGAAAAACTGTTTTTT. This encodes CASHGTGDEKLFF.

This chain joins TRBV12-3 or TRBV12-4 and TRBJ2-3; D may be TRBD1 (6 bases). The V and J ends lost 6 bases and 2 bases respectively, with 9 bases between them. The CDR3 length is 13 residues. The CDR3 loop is CASRRDTTDTQYF. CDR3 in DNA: TGTGCCAGCAGACGGGACACCACAGATACGCAGTATTTT.

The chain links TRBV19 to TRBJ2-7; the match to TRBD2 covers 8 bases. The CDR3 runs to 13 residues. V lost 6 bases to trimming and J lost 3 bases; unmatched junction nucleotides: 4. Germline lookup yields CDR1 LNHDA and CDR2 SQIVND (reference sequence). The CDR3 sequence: CASSPTSDYEQYF. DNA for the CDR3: TGTGCCAGTAGCCCGACTAGCGACTACGAGCAGTACTTC.

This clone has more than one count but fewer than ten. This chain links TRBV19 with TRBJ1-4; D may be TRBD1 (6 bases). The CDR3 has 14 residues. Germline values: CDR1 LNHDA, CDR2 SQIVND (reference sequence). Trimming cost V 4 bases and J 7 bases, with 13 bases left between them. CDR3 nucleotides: TGTGCCAGTAGTACAACCGGGACATTTGAAAAACTGTTTTTT. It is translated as CASSTTGTFEKLFF.

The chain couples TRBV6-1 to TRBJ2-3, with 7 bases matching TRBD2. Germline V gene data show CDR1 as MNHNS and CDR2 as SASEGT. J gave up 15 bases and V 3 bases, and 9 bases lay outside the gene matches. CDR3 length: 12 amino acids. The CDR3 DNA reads TGTGCCAGCAGTGAGGGACTACCTTCTCAATATTTT. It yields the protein CASSEGLPSQYF.

The CDR3 reads CASSISNYRNEKLFF. CDR3 in DNA: TGTGCCAGTAGTATATCTAATTACCGGAATGAAAAACTGTTTTTT. V gene TRBV19 combines with J gene TRBJ1-4; no clear D. Germline V gene sequence: CDR1 LNHDA, CDR2 SQIVND (reference sequence). Trimming stripped 2 bases from V and 5 bases from J, with 12 bases between. The CDR3 loop spans 15 amino acids.

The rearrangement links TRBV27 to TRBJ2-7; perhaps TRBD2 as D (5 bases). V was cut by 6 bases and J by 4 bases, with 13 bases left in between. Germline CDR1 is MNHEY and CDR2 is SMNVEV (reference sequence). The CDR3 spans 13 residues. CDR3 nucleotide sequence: TGTGCCAGCAGACCGGACGGGATATACGAGCAGTACTTC. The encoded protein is CASRPDGIYEQYF.

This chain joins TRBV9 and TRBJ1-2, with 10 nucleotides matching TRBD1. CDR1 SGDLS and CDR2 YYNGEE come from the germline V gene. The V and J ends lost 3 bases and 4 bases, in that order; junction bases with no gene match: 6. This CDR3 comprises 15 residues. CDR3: CASSARDRGVYGYTF. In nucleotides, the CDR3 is TGTGCCAGCAGCGCCCGGGACAGGGGAGTCTATGGCTACACCTTC.

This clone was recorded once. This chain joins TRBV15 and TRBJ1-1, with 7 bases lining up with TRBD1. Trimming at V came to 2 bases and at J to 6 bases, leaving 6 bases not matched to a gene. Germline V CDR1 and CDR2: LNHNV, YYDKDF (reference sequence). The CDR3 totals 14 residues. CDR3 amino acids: CATSRQTGIAEAFF. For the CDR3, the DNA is TGTGCCACCAGCAGACAGACAGGGATCGCTGAAGCTTTCTTT. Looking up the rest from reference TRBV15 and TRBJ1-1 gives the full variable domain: DAMVIQNPRYQVTQFGKPVTLSCSQTLNHNVMYWYQQKSSQAPKLLFHYYDKDFNNEADTPDNFQSRRPNTSFCFLDIRSPGLGDTAMYLCATSRQTGIAEAFFGQGTRLTVV.

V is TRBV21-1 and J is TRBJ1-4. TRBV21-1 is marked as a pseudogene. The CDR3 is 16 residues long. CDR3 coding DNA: TGTGCCAGCAGCAAAAATCGGAGGCTCCCTTTGGCAAAACTGTTTTTT. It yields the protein CASSKNRRLPLAKLFF.

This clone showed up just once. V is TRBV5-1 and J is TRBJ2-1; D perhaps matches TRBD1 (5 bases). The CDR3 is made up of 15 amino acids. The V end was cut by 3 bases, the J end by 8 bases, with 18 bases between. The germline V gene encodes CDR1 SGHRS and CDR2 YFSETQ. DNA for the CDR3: TGCGCCAGCAGCTCGACAGTTAGTGGAGTCTATGAGCAGTTCTTC. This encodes CASSSTVSGVYEQFF.

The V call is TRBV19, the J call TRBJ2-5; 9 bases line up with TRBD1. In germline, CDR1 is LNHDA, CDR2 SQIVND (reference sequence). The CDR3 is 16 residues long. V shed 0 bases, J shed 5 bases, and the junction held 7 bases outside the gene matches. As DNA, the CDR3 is TGTGCCAGTAGTATAGACGGGGGACAGGGATCGGAGACCCAGTACTTC. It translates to CASSIDGGQGSETQYF.

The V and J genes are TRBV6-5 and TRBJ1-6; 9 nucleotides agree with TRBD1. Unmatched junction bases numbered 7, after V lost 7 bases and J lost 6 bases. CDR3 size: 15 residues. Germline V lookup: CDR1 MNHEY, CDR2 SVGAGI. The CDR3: CASNPTGGGNSPLHF. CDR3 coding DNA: TGTGCCAGCAACCCGACAGGGGGAGGTAATTCACCCCTCCACTTT.

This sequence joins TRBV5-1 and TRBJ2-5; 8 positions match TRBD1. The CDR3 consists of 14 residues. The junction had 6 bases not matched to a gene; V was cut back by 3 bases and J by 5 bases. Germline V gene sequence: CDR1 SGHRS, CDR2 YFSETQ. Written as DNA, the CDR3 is TGCGCCAGCAGCTGGACAGGGTCGGATGAGACCCAGTACTTC. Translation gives CASSWTGSDETQYF.

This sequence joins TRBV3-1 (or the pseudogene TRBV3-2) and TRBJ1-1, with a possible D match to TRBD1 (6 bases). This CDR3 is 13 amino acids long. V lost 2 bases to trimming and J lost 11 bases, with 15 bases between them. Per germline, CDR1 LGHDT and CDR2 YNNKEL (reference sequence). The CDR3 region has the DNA TGTGCCAGCAGCCAATCGGGGGGCGCCGGGGCTTTCTTT. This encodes CASSQSGGAGAFF.

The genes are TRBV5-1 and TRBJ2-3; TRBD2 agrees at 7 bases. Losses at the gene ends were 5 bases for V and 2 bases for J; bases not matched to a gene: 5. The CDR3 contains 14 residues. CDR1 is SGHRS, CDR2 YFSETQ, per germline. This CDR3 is CASRMAGVTDTQYF. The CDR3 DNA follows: TGCGCCAGCAGGATGGCGGGGGTCACAGATACGCAGTATTTT.

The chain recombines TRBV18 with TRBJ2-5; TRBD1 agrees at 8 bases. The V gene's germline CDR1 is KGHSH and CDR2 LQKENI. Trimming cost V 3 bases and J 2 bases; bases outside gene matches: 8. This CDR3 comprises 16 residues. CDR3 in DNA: TGTGCCAGCTCACCCCCGACAGGGGAAGGTCAAGAGACCCAGTACTTC. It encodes CASSPPTGEGQETQYF.

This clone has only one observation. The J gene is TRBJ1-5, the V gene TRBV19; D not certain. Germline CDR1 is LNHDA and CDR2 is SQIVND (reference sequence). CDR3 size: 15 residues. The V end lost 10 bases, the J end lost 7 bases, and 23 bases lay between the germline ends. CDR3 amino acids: CATSPSWRVVQPQHF. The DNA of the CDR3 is TGTGCCACCTCCCCGTCCTGGAGGGTAGTACAGCCCCAGCATTTT.

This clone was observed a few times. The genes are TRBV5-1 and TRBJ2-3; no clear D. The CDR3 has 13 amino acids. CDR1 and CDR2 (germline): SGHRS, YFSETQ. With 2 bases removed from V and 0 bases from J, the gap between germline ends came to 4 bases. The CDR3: CASSFPSTDTQYF. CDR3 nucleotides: TGCGCCAGCAGCTTTCCTAGCACAGATACGCAGTATTTT.

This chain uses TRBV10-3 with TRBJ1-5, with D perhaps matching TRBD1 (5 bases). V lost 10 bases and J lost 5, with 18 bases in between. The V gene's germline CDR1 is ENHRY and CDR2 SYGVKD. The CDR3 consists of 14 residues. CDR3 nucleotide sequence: TGTGCCACCCGGGGGGGAGGGGATGATCAGCCCCAGCATTTT. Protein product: CATRGGGDDQPQHF.

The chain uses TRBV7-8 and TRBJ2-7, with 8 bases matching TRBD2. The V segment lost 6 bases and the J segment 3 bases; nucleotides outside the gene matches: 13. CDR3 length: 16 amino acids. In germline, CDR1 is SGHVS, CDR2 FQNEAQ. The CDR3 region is CASSSGTRTPLYEQYF. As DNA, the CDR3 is TGTGCCAGCAGTTCCGGGACTAGGACCCCTCTCTACGAGCAGTACTTC.

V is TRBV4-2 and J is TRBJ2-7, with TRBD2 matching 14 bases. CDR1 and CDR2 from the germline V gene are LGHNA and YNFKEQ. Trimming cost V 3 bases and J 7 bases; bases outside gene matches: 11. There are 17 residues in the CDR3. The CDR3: CASSQTAGTSGSGEQYF. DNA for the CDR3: TGTGCCAGCAGCCAGACAGCCGGGACTAGCGGGAGTGGGGAGCAGTACTTC.

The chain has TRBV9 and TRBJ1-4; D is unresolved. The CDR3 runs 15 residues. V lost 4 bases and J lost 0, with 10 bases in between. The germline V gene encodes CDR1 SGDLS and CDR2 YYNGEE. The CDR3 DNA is TGTGCCAGCAGCAGCTCGGTGACAACTAATGAAAAACTGTTTTTT. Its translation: CASSSSVTTNEKLFF.

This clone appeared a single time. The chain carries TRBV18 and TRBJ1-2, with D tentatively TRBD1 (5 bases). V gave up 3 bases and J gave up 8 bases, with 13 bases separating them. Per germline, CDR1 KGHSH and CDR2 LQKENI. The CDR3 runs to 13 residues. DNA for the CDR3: TGTGCCAGCTCACCGGTACAGGTGGAGGGCTACACCTTC. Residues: CASSPVQVEGYTF. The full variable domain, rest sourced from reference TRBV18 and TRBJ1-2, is NAGVMQNPRHLVRRRGQEARLRCSPMKGHSHVYWYRQLPEEGLKFMVYLQKENIIDESGMPKERFSAEFPKEGPSILRIQQVVRGDSAAYFCASSPVQVEGYTFGSGTRLTVV.

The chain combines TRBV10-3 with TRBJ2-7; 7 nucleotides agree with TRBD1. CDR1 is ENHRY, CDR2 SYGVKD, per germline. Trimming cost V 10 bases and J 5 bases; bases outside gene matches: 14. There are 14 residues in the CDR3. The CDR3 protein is CATTPGGSYDEQYF. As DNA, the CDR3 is TGTGCCACCACCCCAGGGGGTTCCTACGACGAGCAGTACTTC.

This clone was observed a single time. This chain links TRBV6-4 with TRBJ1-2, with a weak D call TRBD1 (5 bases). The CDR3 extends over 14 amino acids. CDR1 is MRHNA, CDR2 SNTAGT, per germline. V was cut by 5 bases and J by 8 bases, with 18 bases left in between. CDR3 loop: CASSPDPGIGGYTF. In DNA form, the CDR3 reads TGTGCCAGCAGTCCCGACCCAGGGATAGGGGGCTACACCTTC.

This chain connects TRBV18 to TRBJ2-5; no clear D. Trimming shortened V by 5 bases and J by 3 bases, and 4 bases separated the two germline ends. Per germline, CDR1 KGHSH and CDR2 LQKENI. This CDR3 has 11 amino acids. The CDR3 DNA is TGTGCCAGCTCATCCAAAGAGACCCAGTACTTC. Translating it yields CASSSKETQYF.